This T cell receptor beta chain was found in a study of cytomegalovirus exposure and HLA in healthy donors. Across the study: The early release's HLA-typed donors yielded 65 million to 85 million unique TCRs. Study-level results: A link between a missense DCLRE1C variant and TCR beta V- and J-gene trimming emerged from a later analysis. Analyzed later, most CMV-associated TCR beta chains appeared HLA-restricted. Reportedly, a later analysis found an Asian-associated ancestry cluster had fewer N-insertions than the roughly 700-donor mean.

This clone was seen just once. The antigen remains undetermined. Germline is not matched at one junction end, which may reflect a read error. The same CDR3 is also encoded by other DNA sequences in this sample. Germline CDR1 reads SGHRS; CDR2 reads YFSETQ. The CDR3 is 17 residues long. PCR primers comprised 60 Vbeta and 13 Jbeta primers. Clones were read by immunoSEQ multiplex PCR, and TCRdb kept only the in-frame ones, dropping some. This sample has fewer than 150,000 clones; around 76% occur once, and the top ten carry about 29%. The V call is TRBV5-1, the J call TRBJ2-6; perhaps TRBD2 as D (5 bases). The sequenced sample consisted of PBMCs. This sequence was found in a man aged 55-75 years in good health and CMV-seropositive. The CDR3 reads CASSPGTFRAGANVLTF. CDR3 nucleotide sequence: TGTGCCAGCAGCCCGGGAACTTTTAGGGCTGGGGCCAACGTCCTGACTTTC.